Below are 29 T cell receptor beta chains sequenced from a single sample in a study of post-analysis software for immune sequencing data. General study results and limits: Patients carried roughly 5 TRBV segments more frequently than controls did, and TRBV5-6, TRBV5-1 and TRBV20-1 were among them.

The library was made from cDNA and included unique molecular identifiers. Via MiXCR, TCRdb re-called the PCR reads, giving one row per CDR3 protein. There are 750,000 to 950,000 distinct CDR3 sequences in the sample; 46% occur only once, and roughly 4.9% lies in the top ten. For these receptors, no antigen is known. Specimen: blood. These receptors were collected from a girl aged 10 to 17 with multiple sclerosis.

This clonotype was recorded once. The chain uses TRBV7-3 and TRBJ2-1; TRBD2 is a possible D gene (5 bases). With 5 bases removed from V and 4 bases from J, the gap between germline ends came to 15 bases. The CDR3 loop spans 15 amino acids. Germline assignment: CDR1 SGHTA and CDR2 FQGTGA. This chain's CDR3 is CASSIEEVQYNEQFF. The CDR3 bases are TGTGCCAGCAGCATAGAGGAGGTACAATACAATGAGCAGTTCTTC.

To note about this clonotype: A much larger clone differs from this one at a single base, so this may be a read error. The genes are TRBV20-1 and TRBJ2-1; D possibly matches TRBD1 or TRBD2 (5 bases each). The CDR3 runs 14 residues. Germline V gives CDR1 DFQATT, CDR2 SNEGSKA (reference sequence). V gave up 5 bases and J gave up 5 bases, with 16 bases separating them. The CDR3 loop reads CSAQDRDGNNEQFF. CDR3 nucleotide sequence: TGCAGTGCTCAAGACCGGGACGGGAACAATGAGCAGTTCTTC.

The chain has TRBV4-3 and TRBJ2-5; 10 bases map to TRBD1. The DNA end favors TRBJ2-7, so the J call may be wrong. This CDR3 is built from 16 residues. Germline values: CDR1 LGHNA, CDR2 YSLEER. The chain's CDR3 is CASSQVVTGGPIEQYF. As DNA, the CDR3 is TGCGCCAGCAGCCAAGTTGTGACAGGGGGCCCTATCGAGCAGTACTTC.

This chain links TRBV12-3 or TRBV12-4 with TRBJ2-1; 7 bases align to TRBD1. The J segment lost 14 bases and the V segment lost 6 bases, leaving 10 bases of the junction unmatched. The CDR3 is made up of 12 amino acids. CDR3: CASSPTGQAKFF. In DNA form, the CDR3 reads TGTGCCAGCAGCCCTACCGGACAGGCTAAGTTCTTC.

Points on this clonotype: Compared with germline, one end of the junction differs, possibly owing to a read error. The chain employs TRBV28 and TRBJ2-3, with 8 positions matching TRBD1. This CDR3 has 15 amino acids. CDR1 is MDHEN, CDR2 SYDVKM, per germline. CDR3 nucleotide sequence: TGTGCCGGCAGTCCAGGACAGGGTCTGGGAGATACGCAGTATTTT. The encoded protein is CAGSPGQGLGDTQYF.

This clonotype was recorded a few times. The chain combines TRBV20-1 with TRBJ2-5, with D possibly being TRBD2 (6 bases). Germline values: CDR1 DFQATT, CDR2 SNEGSKA (reference sequence). V shed 3 bases and J shed 2 bases, with 13 bases lying between them. The CDR3 extends over 14 amino acids. The CDR3 DNA follows: TGCAGTGCTAGGGACCGGGACTTTCAAGAGACCCAGTACTTC. Protein: CSARDRDFQETQYF.

This sequence joins TRBV3-1 and TRBJ2-4, with D perhaps matching TRBD1 or TRBD2 (5 bases each). Germline V gives CDR1 LGHDT, CDR2 YNNKEL (reference sequence). The CDR3 length is 14 residues. Between the trimmed V and J ends, which lost 1 base and 5 bases, there was a span of 9 bases. CDR3 sequence reads: CASSQGGRENIQYF. The CDR3 bases are TGTGCCAGCAGCCAAGGGGGACGGGAAAACATTCAGTACTTC.

V and J are TRBV21-1 and TRBJ2-7; TRBD1, the table's D call, was not compared with the DNA. TRBV21-1 is a pseudogene segment. The length of the CDR3 is 14 residues. This CDR3 is CASSHGQGINEQYF. In DNA form, the CDR3 reads TGTGCCAGCAGCCATGGACAGGGGATCAACGAGCAGTACTTC.

V is TRBV20-1 and J is TRBJ2-5; 9 bases line up with TRBD2. The CDR3 is 15 amino acids. Looked up from germline, CDR1 is DFQATT and CDR2 is SNEGSKA (reference sequence). V was clipped by 5 bases and J by 1 base; unmatched bases: 8. The CDR3 region is CSARPGTSSQETQYF. The CDR3 DNA is TGCAGTGCTCGCCCCGGGACTAGCAGCCAAGAGACCCAGTACTTC.

This chain links TRBV2 with TRBJ2-3, with 10 positions matching TRBD1. CDR1 and CDR2 (germline): SNHLY, FYNNEI. The J segment lost 2 bases and the V segment lost 6 bases, leaving 5 bases of the junction unmatched. This CDR3 region has 15 residues. This CDR3 reads CASSVDRGYTDTQYF. CDR3 nucleotide sequence: TGTGCCAGCAGCGTGGACAGGGGGTACACAGATACGCAGTATTTT.

The V and J genes are TRBV7-2 and TRBJ2-7; D is ambiguous. The J call could be wrong; TRBJ2-5 is a better fit for the DNA end. Germline V gives CDR1 SGHTA, CDR2 FQGNSA. The CDR3 has 12 residues. The CDR3 bases are TGTGCCAGCAGCTTAGTGAGGCAGACCCAGTACTTC. Its translation: CASSLVRQTQYF.

This clonotype was seen a few times. The V gene is TRBV3-1, the J gene TRBJ2-7; no definite D call. Germline V gene data show CDR1 as LGHDT and CDR2 as YNNKEL (reference sequence). The V end was cut by 0 bases, the J end by 1 base, with 13 bases between. The CDR3 has 16 amino acids. For the CDR3, the DNA is TGTGCCAGCAGCCAAGAGATGGTCCAGACTTCCTACGAGCAGTACTTC. Protein sequence: CASSQEMVQTSYEQYF.

This clonotype was recorded a few times. The chain employs TRBV29-1 and TRBJ2-3; TRBD2 is a possible D gene (5 bases). The CDR3 has 14 amino acids. Germline V gene data show CDR1 as SQVTM and CDR2 as ANQGSEA. Trimming left V 6 bases short and J 5 bases short, with 18 bases between. The CDR3 DNA reads as TGCAGCGTGAGAGTACTAGGCAAGGTAGATACGCAGTATTTT. Residues: CSVRVLGKVDTQYF.

Ten or more counts support this clonotype. The chain recombines TRBV6-5 with TRBJ2-6; D tentatively reads TRBD1 or TRBD2 (5 bases each). The CDR3 is 13 residues long. The germline CDR1 and CDR2 sequences are MNHEY and SVGAGI. The germline V and J ends were trimmed by 8 bases and 4 bases, with 9 bases remaining between them. The CDR3 loop is CASGGSGANVLTF. CDR3 coding DNA: TGTGCCAGCGGGGGATCAGGGGCCAACGTCCTGACTTTC.

V is TRBV7-2 and J is TRBJ1-2; 8 nucleotides match TRBD1. After removal of 4 bases from V and 6 bases from J, the junction contained 10 bases not matched to a gene. The germline gives CDR1 SGHTA, CDR2 FQGNSA. The CDR3 sequence is 15 residues long. The CDR3 protein is CASSSYLGQANGYTF. CDR3 nucleotide sequence: TGTGCCAGCAGCTCATACTTGGGACAGGCAAATGGCTACACCTTC.

The chain couples TRBV28 to TRBJ2-3; 11 nucleotides align to TRBD2. This CDR3 contains 17 residues. J gave up 1 base and V 4 bases, and 7 bases lay outside the gene matches. The germline CDR1 and CDR2 sequences are MDHEN and SYDVKM. Here the CDR3 DNA reads TGTGCCAGCAGTTCGGTAGCGGGAGGGCTCGGCACAGATACGCAGTATTTT. It is translated as CASSSVAGGLGTDTQYF.

The chain carries TRBV15 and TRBJ2-5; D gene unclear. The V gene's germline CDR1 is LNHNV and CDR2 YYDKDF (reference sequence). CDR3 size: 12 residues. Trimming removed 3 bases from V and 2 bases from J, with 4 bases in between. CDR3 coding DNA: TGTGCCACCAGCAGGAAACAAGAGACCCAGTACTTC. Amino acids: CATSRKQETQYF.

The chain couples TRBV5-5 to TRBJ1-5; D is unresolved. CDR1 is SGHKS and CDR2 is YYEKEE in the germline V gene (reference sequence). V lost 4 bases and J lost 0, with 8 bases in between. CDR3 length: 14 amino acids. The CDR3 loop is CASSHSSSNQPQHF. CDR3 sequence (DNA): TGTGCCAGCAGCCATAGTTCTAGCAATCAGCCCCAGCATTTT.

The chain combines TRBV29-1 with TRBJ1-1, with 10 positions matching TRBD1. V was pared by 2 bases and J by 0 bases, with 6 bases of the junction left unmatched. CDR3 length: 16 residues. CDR1 is SQVTM and CDR2 is ANQGSEA in the germline V gene. CDR3 loop: CSVERRGQGMNTEAFF. Here the CDR3 DNA reads TGCAGCGTTGAACGTCGGGGACAGGGGATGAACACTGAAGCTTTCTTT.

This clonotype has only a few counts. This chain links TRBV6-1 with TRBJ2-1; D tentatively fits TRBD1 or TRBD2 (5 bases each). The V gene lost 5 bases and the J gene lost 4 bases, with 15 bases spanning the gap. The CDR3 runs to 15 residues. From germline, CDR1 is MNHNS and CDR2 SASEGT. The DNA for the CDR3 is TGTGCCAGCAGTATCCTACCGGGGCGGTACAATGAGCAGTTCTTC. This sequence encodes CASSILPGRYNEQFF.

The V call is TRBV12-3 or TRBV12-4, the J call TRBJ2-1; unclear D gene. This CDR3 has 13 amino acids. Trimming stripped 2 bases from V and 2 bases from J, with 4 bases between. CDR3 in amino acids: CASSLKTYNEQFF. In nucleotides, the CDR3 is TGTGCCAGCAGTTTAAAAACCTACAATGAGCAGTTCTTC.

This rearrangement joins TRBV20-1 to TRBJ2-1; D unclear. In germline, CDR1 is DFQATT, CDR2 SNEGSKA (reference sequence). V was pared by 2 bases and J by 6 bases, with 11 bases between. This CDR3 comprises 13 residues. CDR3 protein: CSARNPAGNEQFF. The CDR3 DNA reads TGCAGTGCTAGAAATCCCGCAGGCAATGAGCAGTTCTTC.

The genes are TRBV5-5 and TRBJ1-4; tentative D call: TRBD1 (5 bases). In germline, CDR1 is SGHKS, CDR2 YYEKEE (reference sequence). The CDR3 contains 16 residues. Trimming took 3 bases from V and 8 from J, leaving 20 bases between them. In DNA form, the CDR3 reads TGTGCCAGCAGCTCTCGGGGCGCACTAACCCAAGAAAAACTGTTTTTT. Amino acids: CASSSRGALTQEKLFF.

The rearrangement joins TRBV2 to TRBJ2-7; a possible D gene is TRBD2 (6 bases). Germline V CDR1 and CDR2: SNHLY, FYNNEI. CDR3 size: 12 residues. Trimming left V 11 bases short and J 4 bases short, with 15 bases between. The CDR3 sequence: CAGGTITYEQYF. The CDR3 DNA reads as TGTGCCGGAGGGACCATCACTTACGAGCAGTACTTC.

This chain connects TRBV27 to TRBJ2-5; the D is unclear. The germline V gene encodes CDR1 MNHEY and CDR2 SMNVEV (reference sequence). Deletions cut 3 bases from V and 4 bases from J, with 15 bases between. The CDR3 extends over 15 amino acids. This chain's CDR3 is CASSFATGLGETQYF. DNA for the CDR3: TGTGCCAGCAGTTTCGCGACGGGCCTGGGAGAGACCCAGTACTTC.

The chain carries TRBV3-1 and TRBJ2-5; D might be TRBD1 (5 bases). CDR1 and CDR2 from the germline V gene are LGHDT and YNNKEL (reference sequence). This CDR3 is built from 15 residues. The V end lost 5 bases, the J end lost 5 bases, and 18 bases lay between the germline ends. The CDR3 loop is CASSADQGRTETQYF. The CDR3 nucleotides are TGTGCCAGCAGCGCAGACCAGGGTCGTACGGAGACCCAGTACTTC.

The sample holds one count of this clonotype. This chain uses TRBV7-8 with TRBJ2-7; D uncertain. The DNA end favors TRBJ2-5, so the J call may be wrong. The CDR3 extends over 15 amino acids. Germline V gives CDR1 SGHVS, CDR2 FQNEAQ. CDR3: CASSLDSDPWETQYF. CDR3 in DNA: TGTGCCAGCAGCTTAGATTCTGACCCCTGGGAGACCCAGTACTTC.

The rearrangement joins TRBV7-6 to TRBJ2-1, with D perhaps TRBD2 (6 bases). The CDR3 has 13 amino acids. Between the trimmed V and J ends, which lost 4 bases and 15 bases, there was a span of 19 bases. Germline V gives CDR1 SGHVS, CDR2 FNYEAQ. CDR3 bases: TGTGCCAGCAGCTCCGAGGGACCGGGAGACAGGTTCTTC. This codes for CASSSEGPGDRFF.

Comments on this clonotype: Mismatch with germline at one junction end may stem from a read error. This sequence joins TRBV7-8 and TRBJ1-1; no clear D gene. Germline V gene sequence: CDR1 SGHVS, CDR2 FQNEAQ. This CDR3 is 15 amino acids long. The CDR3 coding sequence is TGTGCCAACAGCTTAGGTGTCAGTGATCCATTCGAAGCTTTCTTT. It encodes CANSLGVSDPFEAFF.